The 22 T cell receptor beta chains presented below share a single source sample, sequenced in a study of blood T cell repertoires in COVID-19. Assay used: immunoSEQ multiplex PCR; TCRdb lists only in-frame clones, some missing. The table records tens of thousands of clones, more than 90% of them present only once. The specimen was peripheral blood. These receptors were taken from a man in his fifties or sixties with acute or convalescent COVID-19.

This rearrangement joins TRBV28 to TRBJ2-1; the D gene is possibly TRBD2 (5 bases). The ends were cut back, 6 bases at V and 2 bases at J, with 8 bases in the middle. Looked up from germline, CDR1 is MDHEN and CDR2 is SYDVKM. This CDR3 comprises 13 residues. The CDR3 protein is CASRTGTYNEQFF. DNA of the CDR3: TGTGCCAGCAGAACCGGGACCTACAATGAGCAGTTCTTC.

V gene TRBV9 combines with J gene TRBJ2-3; tentatively, D is TRBD2 (6 bases). The length of the CDR3 is 15 residues. The germline CDR1 and CDR2 sequences are SGDLS and YYNGEE. V lost 3 bases, J lost 3 bases, and 14 bases lay in between. CDR3: CASSAGVGRTDTQYF. DNA for the CDR3: TGTGCCAGCAGCGCGGGCGTAGGGAGGACAGATACGCAGTATTTT.

This clone appeared once. CDR3 coding DNA: TGTGCCAGCAGCGCTAGCGGGGCGAACACCGGGGAGCTGTTTTTT. Translated: CASSASGANTGELFF. This chain joins TRBV9 and TRBJ2-2; 9 bases map to TRBD2. This CDR3 region has 15 residues. CDR1 and CDR2 (germline): SGDLS, YYNGEE. The V and J ends lost 3 bases and 0 bases, in that order; junction bases with no gene match: 0. Using reference TRBV9 and TRBJ2-2 for the parts outside the CDR3, the full variable domain is DSGVTQTPKHLITATGQRVTLRCSPRSGDLSVYWYQQSLDQGLQFLIQYYNGEERAKGNILERFSAQQFPDLHSELNLSSLELGDSALYFCASSASGANTGELFFGEGSRLTVL.

CDR3: CASSELAGITDTQYF. The CDR3, as DNA: TGTGCCAGCAGTGAACTAGCGGGAATCACAGATACGCAGTATTTT. The chain employs TRBV6-1 and TRBJ2-3, with 9 nucleotides matching TRBD2. Trimming at V came to 2 bases and at J to 2 bases, leaving 2 bases not matched to a gene. There are 15 residues in the CDR3. Germline-derived CDR1 and CDR2 are MNHNS and SASEGT.

The chain uses TRBV6-6 and TRBJ2-1, with 8 bases that match TRBD2. J lost 1 base, V lost 6 bases, and 5 bases had no gene match. From germline, CDR1 is MNHNY and CDR2 SVGAGI (reference sequence). The CDR3 consists of 15 residues. Here the CDR3 reads CASSQSGSSYNEQFF. CDR3 nucleotide sequence: TGTGCCAGCAGCCAGAGCGGGAGTTCCTACAATGAGCAGTTCTTC.

The V gene is TRBV3-1 (or the pseudogene TRBV3-2), the J gene TRBJ1-6; 10 positions agree with TRBD1. CDR3 length equals 17 residues. Germline CDR1 and CDR2: LGHDT and YNNKEL (reference sequence). V was pared by 4 bases and J by 9 bases, with 12 bases of the junction left unmatched. Here the CDR3 DNA reads TGTGCCAGCAGCCTGTTACCCGGGACAGGGGTTGGTTCACCCCTCCACTTT. It encodes CASSLLPGTGVGSPLHF.

The J gene is TRBJ1-2, the V gene TRBV3-1 (or the pseudogene TRBV3-2); TRBD1 matches at 8 bases. The CDR3 consists of 15 residues. Germline V gene data show CDR1 as LGHDT and CDR2 as YNNKEL (reference sequence). V lost 0 bases to trimming and J lost 8 bases; unmatched junction nucleotides: 8. CDR3: CASSQDGTGMGGYTF. For the CDR3, the DNA is TGTGCCAGCAGCCAAGATGGGACAGGCATGGGAGGCTACACCTTC.

The gene calls are TRBV6-5 and TRBJ1-2; D not certain. This CDR3 is 13 amino acids long. Germline V lookup: CDR1 MNHEY, CDR2 SVGAGI. Trimming shortened V by 5 bases and J by 6 bases, and 13 bases separated the two germline ends. CDR3 in amino acids: CASSRVVVDGYTF. The CDR3 nucleotides read TGTGCCAGCAGTAGAGTCGTGGTTGATGGCTACACCTTC.

In the case of this clone: The junction shows a germline mismatch at one end, possibly a read error. The gene calls are TRBV28 and TRBJ1-5; the D gene is possibly TRBD1 (6 bases). Germline V gene sequence: CDR1 MDHEN, CDR2 SYDVKM. The CDR3 totals 14 residues. The CDR3 sequence: CASTWGPGEQPQHF. The CDR3 DNA follows: TGTGCAAGCACATGGGGCCCAGGGGAGCAGCCCCAGCATTTT.

This clone showed up just a few times. The chain combines TRBV19 with TRBJ2-7, with D possibly being TRBD2 (7 bases). Germline CDR1 and CDR2: LNHDA and SQIVND (reference sequence). V lost 0 bases, J lost 2 bases, and 11 bases lay in between. CDR3 size: 15 residues. The CDR3 DNA reads as TGTGCCAGTAGTATAGAAGGGGGGACTACCTACGAGCAGTACTTC. Residues: CASSIEGGTTYEQYF.

V gene TRBV24-1 combines with J gene TRBJ2-3; maybe TRBD2 (6 bases). The ends were cut back, 10 bases at V and 4 bases at J, with 20 bases in the middle. The CDR3 totals 15 residues. The germline CDR1 and CDR2 sequences are KGHDR and SFDVKD. The CDR3 DNA reads TGTGCCACTTCCGAGGAGGGCCGGGGCCCAGATACGCAGTATTTT. Encoded protein: CATSEEGRGPDTQYF.

The chain links TRBV28 to TRBJ2-1; TRBD1 aligns across 9 bases. The CDR3 extends over 16 amino acids. Germline values: CDR1 MDHEN, CDR2 SYDVKM. Losses at the gene ends were 1 base for V and 8 bases for J; bases not matched to a gene: 9. The CDR3 sequence is CASSLYGTGTFYEQFF. The DNA for the CDR3 is TGTGCCAGCAGTTTATATGGGACAGGGACTTTCTATGAGCAGTTCTTC.

This sequence joins TRBV28 and TRBJ1-1; 7 nucleotides line up with TRBD1. Germline V gene lookup returns CDR1 MDHEN and CDR2 SYDVKM. J gave up 6 bases and V 4 bases, and 8 bases lay outside the gene matches. This CDR3 region has 14 residues. DNA for the CDR3: TGTGCCAGCAGTTCATCCAGGGGGGACGCTGAAGCTTTCTTT. It yields the protein CASSSSRGDAEAFF.

Only a few counts were recorded for this clone. The rearrangement uses TRBV2 and TRBJ1-4, with unresolved D. The V end was cut by 7 bases, the J end by 0 bases, with 12 bases between. Germline CDR1 is SNHLY and CDR2 is FYNNEI. This CDR3 has 15 residues. The CDR3, as DNA: TGTGCCAGCATGGGCAGGCTGGCAACTAATGAAAAACTGTTTTTT. This encodes CASMGRLATNEKLFF. The full variable domain, completed using reference TRBV2 and TRBJ1-4, is EPEVTQTPSHQVTQMGQEVILRCVPISNHLYFYWYRQILGQKVEFLVSFYNNEISEKSEIFDDQFSVERPDGSNFTLKIRSTKLEDSAMYFCASMGRLATNEKLFFGSGTQLSVL.

The J gene is TRBJ2-1, the V gene TRBV5-4, with D possibly being TRBD2 (6 bases). Per germline, CDR1 SGHNT and CDR2 YYREEE (reference sequence). Trimming took 4 bases from V and 4 from J, leaving 15 bases between them. The CDR3 is made up of 15 amino acids. The CDR3 nucleotides are TGTGCCAGCAGCCCGAGTGGGGACTCATACAATGAGCAGTTCTTC. It is translated as CASSPSGDSYNEQFF.

The V call is TRBV3-1 (or the pseudogene TRBV3-2), the J call TRBJ1-3, with 9 nucleotides matching TRBD1. CDR1 and CDR2 from the germline V gene are LGHDT and YNNKEL (reference sequence). Germline trimming cut 7 bases from V and 1 base from J; bases unmatched to any gene: 5. The CDR3 has 15 residues. The CDR3 nucleotides read TGTGCCAGCATCGGACAGGGGAGGTCTGGAAACACCATATATTTT. Its protein is CASIGQGRSGNTIYF.

The chain employs TRBV27 and TRBJ1-2, with a tentative D call TRBD1 (6 bases). Germline lookup yields CDR1 MNHEY and CDR2 SMNVEV (reference sequence). There are 14 residues in the CDR3. Trimming removed 5 bases from V and 4 bases from J, with 14 bases in between. This chain's CDR3 is CASSRVQGPYGYTF. Here the CDR3 DNA reads TGTGCCAGCAGTAGGGTACAGGGACCCTATGGCTACACCTTC.

The chain has TRBV6-5 and TRBJ2-2; D gene uncertain. This CDR3 has 15 residues. The V gene's germline CDR1 is MNHEY and CDR2 SVGAGI. V shed 7 bases and J shed 0 bases, with 12 bases lying between them. CDR3 sequence: CASNELSPNTGELFF. The CDR3 coding sequence is TGTGCCAGCAACGAACTGAGCCCGAACACCGGGGAGCTGTTTTTT.

This chain links TRBV9 with TRBJ1-2; no clear D gene. V gave up 4 bases and J gave up 8 bases, with 21 bases separating them. The CDR3 sequence is 15 residues long. CDR1 is SGDLS, CDR2 YYNGEE, per germline. CDR3 coding DNA: TGTGCCAGCAGCCATCCCATCCTTAGGACTCGCGGCTACACCTTC. Its protein is CASSHPILRTRGYTF.

This chain connects TRBV28 to TRBJ1-1, with a possible D match to TRBD1 (6 bases). From germline, CDR1 is MDHEN and CDR2 SYDVKM. This CDR3 has 14 residues. Deletions cut 7 bases from V and 6 bases from J, with 18 bases between. CDR3 sequence (DNA): TGTGCCAGCATTGCGCAGGGGCTAATCGCTGAAGCTTTCTTT. This gives the protein CASIAQGLIAEAFF.

The chain employs TRBV7-2 and TRBJ2-3; 7 positions match TRBD2. CDR1 is SGHTA, CDR2 FQGNSA, per germline. The CDR3 is 14 residues long. V trimming: 7 bases; J trimming: 6 bases; junction bases outside the gene matches: 10. CDR3 nucleotide sequence: TGTGCCAGCACCGGTTCGGGGGGTATGGATACGCAGTATTTT. This codes for CASTGSGGMDTQYF.

The chain links TRBV7-2 to TRBJ2-3; 13 bases agree with TRBD2. V gave up 1 base and J gave up 3 bases; unmatched junction bases: 1. CDR1 is SGHTA and CDR2 is FQGNSA in the germline V gene. The CDR3 runs to 16 residues. DNA of the CDR3: TGTGCCAGCAGCTTAGAACTAGCGGGGGGGACAGATACGCAGTATTTT. As protein: CASSLELAGGTDTQYF.